This is a list of T cell receptor beta chains from one sample in a study of blood T cell repertoires in COVID-19. Sequencing was performed with immunoSEQ multiplex PCR; in TCRdb, only in-frame clones are kept and a portion is missing. The data show roughly 170,000 clones, 70% to 90% seen once. The sequencing sample was made of peripheral blood. Receptors originate from a man aged 35 to 55 who had recovered from COVID-19. The CDR3 runs from the conserved cysteine through the conserved F or W. A D gene is named only where the DNA matches it firmly. Clone size appears in some rows only: once, few, many, or a class for an expanded clone.

abundance: -
d_gene: -
j_gene: TRBJ2-1
v_gene: TRBV2
CDR3nt: TGTGCCTCAGGGATAGGAGGGAATGAGCAGTTCTTC
CDR3aa: CASGIGGNEQFF

abundance: -
d_gene: TRBD2
j_gene: TRBJ2-1
v_gene: TRBV5-1
CDR3nt: TGCGCCAGCGGCGGGACTAGCGGGACCGATGAGCAGTTCTTC
CDR3aa: CASGGTSGTDEQFF

abundance: few
d_gene: -
j_gene: TRBJ1-1
v_gene: TRBV13
CDR3nt: TGTGCCAGCAGCCCGAAGGGGGAGGGGCTAGGCACTGAAGCTTTCTTT
CDR3aa: CASSPKGEGLGTEAFF

abundance: -
d_gene: -
j_gene: TRBJ2-1
v_gene: TRBV7-9
CDR3nt: TGTGCCAGCAGCCGACTTAAGGGAGACAGGATAAATGAGCAGTTCTTC
CDR3aa: CASSRLKGDRINEQFF

abundance: -
d_gene: TRBD2
j_gene: TRBJ2-2
v_gene: TRBV7-9
CDR3nt: TGTGCCAGCAGCCTCATGGCGGGGGCGAACACCGGGGAGCTGTTTTTT
CDR3aa: CASSLMAGANTGELFF

abundance: -
d_gene: TRBD1
j_gene: TRBJ1-2
v_gene: TRBV9
CDR3nt: TGTGCCAGCAGCGTGCGGACAGGGAATGGCTACACCTTC
CDR3aa: CASSVRTGNGYTF

abundance: medium-sized
d_gene: TRBD2
j_gene: TRBJ2-5
v_gene: TRBV29-1
CDR3nt: TGCAGCGTCACCGGGACTAGTCATGGCGAGTACTTC
CDR3aa: CSVTGTSHGEYF

abundance: once
d_gene: -
j_gene: TRBJ2-1
v_gene: TRBV28
CDR3nt: TGTGCCAGCAGTATTCTCGGGACACTAATAGACAATGAGCAGTTCTTC
CDR3aa: CASSILGTLIDNEQFF

abundance: -
d_gene: -
j_gene: TRBJ2-1
v_gene: TRBV6-5
CDR3nt: TGTGCCAGCAGCTCAGGGTTCGACAATGAGCAGTTCTTC
CDR3aa: CASSSGFDNEQFF

abundance: -
d_gene: -
j_gene: TRBJ2-7
v_gene: TRBV24-1
CDR3nt: TGTGCCACCAGTGCAGGGGACTCCTACGAGCAGTACTTC
CDR3aa: CATSAGDSYEQYF

abundance: -
d_gene: TRBD1
j_gene: TRBJ2-7
v_gene: TRBV6-1
CDR3nt: TGTGCCAGCGGAGGACAGGGAATCAGCGAGCAGTACTTC
CDR3aa: CASGGQGISEQYF

abundance: -
d_gene: TRBD1
j_gene: TRBJ2-3
v_gene: TRBV7-6
CDR3nt: TGTGCCAGCAGCCCGGACAGGGGGGGCACAGATACGCAGTATTTT
CDR3aa: CASSPDRGGTDTQYF

abundance: once
d_gene: TRBD1
j_gene: TRBJ2-7
v_gene: TRBV11-2
CDR3nt: TGTGCCAGCAGCTTGGAGACCGGGACAGGGCTCTACGAGCAGTACTTC
CDR3aa: CASSLETGTGLYEQYF

abundance: -
d_gene: TRBD1
j_gene: TRBJ2-4
v_gene: TRBV9
CDR3nt: TGTGCCAGCAGCCCGGGACAGGGCAAAAACATTCAGTACTTC
CDR3aa: CASSPGQGKNIQYF

abundance: -
d_gene: -
j_gene: TRBJ2-1
v_gene: TRBV4-3
CDR3nt: TGCGCCAGCAGCCAAGAACTCGTAGCCCCGGAGGGCAATGAGCAGTTCTTC
CDR3aa: CASSQELVAPEGNEQFF

abundance: few
d_gene: TRBD1
j_gene: TRBJ1-1
v_gene: TRBV12-3/TRBV12-4
CDR3nt: TGTGCCAGCAGTGGCGACAGGGAGACTGAAGCTTTCTTT
CDR3aa: CASSGDRETEAFF

abundance: -
d_gene: -
j_gene: TRBJ1-3
v_gene: TRBV28
CDR3nt: TGTGCCAGCAGTGGTTTGACATCGGTATATGGAAACACCATATATTTT
CDR3aa: CASSGLTSVYGNTIYF

abundance: -
d_gene: -
j_gene: TRBJ2-5
v_gene: TRBV20-1
CDR3nt: TGCAGTGCCGAACAGCAAGAGACCCAGTACTTC
CDR3aa: CSAEQQETQYF

abundance: -
d_gene: -
j_gene: TRBJ1-3
v_gene: TRBV28
CDR3nt: TGTGCCAGCAGTTTAGGCTCCTCTGGAAACACCATATATTTT
CDR3aa: CASSLGSSGNTIYF

abundance: -
d_gene: TRBD1
j_gene: TRBJ2-1
v_gene: TRBV27
CDR3nt: TGTGCCAGCAGTTACTCAGGACAGGGTGTTGAGCAGTTCTTC
CDR3aa: CASSYSGQGVEQFF

abundance: once
d_gene: -
j_gene: TRBJ2-3
v_gene: TRBV11-2
CDR3nt: TGTGCCAGCAGCAAAGCGGAGGCCGACACAGATACGCAGTATTTT
CDR3aa: CASSKAEADTDTQYF

abundance: -
d_gene: -
j_gene: TRBJ1-6
v_gene: TRBV11-3
CDR3nt: TGTGCCAGCAGCTCCGGGGGGGCAGGGCTTTATAATTCACCCCTCCACTTT
CDR3aa: CASSSGGAGLYNSPLHF

abundance: -
d_gene: TRBD2
j_gene: TRBJ2-7
v_gene: TRBV6-2/TRBV6-3
CDR3nt: TGTGCCAGCAGTTACCCCCCGGCCCGACTAGCGGGAGGGCCCTACGAGCAGTACTTC
CDR3aa: CASSYPPARLAGGPYEQYF

abundance: few
d_gene: -
j_gene: TRBJ2-2
v_gene: TRBV5-1
CDR3nt: TGCGCCAGCAGCATTAGCGCCGGGGAGCTGTTTTTT
CDR3aa: CASSISAGELFF

abundance: -
d_gene: TRBD1
j_gene: TRBJ1-6
v_gene: TRBV5-4
CDR3nt: TGTGCCAGCAGCTTGGCCGTGTATCGGGGGACAGGGGTCTATTCACCCCTCCACTTT
CDR3aa: CASSLAVYRGTGVYSPLHF

abundance: few
d_gene: -
j_gene: TRBJ1-6
v_gene: TRBV3-1/TRBV3-2
CDR3nt: TGTGCCAGCAGCCGCCGGGACTGGGGTATGAGGGCCCTCCACTTT
CDR3aa: CASSRRDWGMRALHF

abundance: -
d_gene: -
j_gene: TRBJ2-2
v_gene: TRBV13
CDR3nt: TGTGCCAGCAGCTTAGCGGGGATGGCTACCGGGGAGCTGTTTTTT
CDR3aa: CASSLAGMATGELFF

abundance: -
d_gene: -
j_gene: TRBJ2-5
v_gene: TRBV2
CDR3nt: TGTGCCAGCAGGGGAGGCGAGACCCAGTACTTC
CDR3aa: CASRGGETQYF

abundance: -
d_gene: TRBD2
j_gene: TRBJ2-7
v_gene: TRBV6-2/TRBV6-3
CDR3nt: TGTGCCAGCAGTTACAGGCGAGCGGGGGGGCGCGACGAGCAGTACTTC
CDR3aa: CASSYRRAGGRDEQYF

abundance: -
d_gene: TRBD2
j_gene: TRBJ2-1
v_gene: TRBV5-4
CDR3nt: TGTGCCAGCAGCATGGGGGGGGTTCTCTACAATGAGCAGTTCTTC
CDR3aa: CASSMGGVLYNEQFF

abundance: -
d_gene: TRBD2
j_gene: TRBJ2-1
v_gene: TRBV7-9
CDR3nt: TGTGCCGGATCGAGACTAGCGGGAGGTAGGGGCGAAAATGAGCAGTTCTTC
CDR3aa: CAGSRLAGGRGENEQFF

abundance: few
d_gene: -
j_gene: TRBJ1-2
v_gene: TRBV29-1
CDR3nt: TGCAGCGTCCGGACAATATATGGCTACACCTTC
CDR3aa: CSVRTIYGYTF

abundance: -
d_gene: -
j_gene: TRBJ2-3
v_gene: TRBV3-1/TRBV3-2
CDR3nt: TGTGCCAGCAGCCGTATCGGACCGGGATCCCTAACAGATACGCAGTATTTT
CDR3aa: CASSRIGPGSLTDTQYF

abundance: -
d_gene: TRBD1
j_gene: TRBJ2-1
v_gene: TRBV6-5
CDR3nt: TGTGCCAGCAGCCCGAGACAGGGACCCTACAATGAGCAGTTCTTC
CDR3aa: CASSPRQGPYNEQFF

abundance: few
d_gene: TRBD1
j_gene: TRBJ1-1
v_gene: TRBV6-5
CDR3nt: TGTGCCAGCGGACGAGGGGGCCAGAACACTGAAGCTTTCTTT
CDR3aa: CASGRGGQNTEAFF

abundance: once
d_gene: TRBD1
j_gene: TRBJ1-2
v_gene: TRBV6-5
CDR3nt: TGTGCCAGCAGTTACCTTGACAGGGACAATGGCTACACCTTC
CDR3aa: CASSYLDRDNGYTF

abundance: -
d_gene: -
j_gene: TRBJ2-7
v_gene: TRBV19
CDR3nt: TGTGCCAGTAGTATTCTGGGCAGTACAACCTACGAGCAGTACTTC
CDR3aa: CASSILGSTTYEQYF

abundance: -
d_gene: TRBD1
j_gene: TRBJ1-5
v_gene: TRBV7-2
CDR3nt: TGTGCCAGCAGCTCGACAGGGGCTAGCAATCAGCCCCAGCATTTT
CDR3aa: CASSSTGASNQPQHF

abundance: -
d_gene: -
j_gene: TRBJ1-1
v_gene: TRBV5-5
CDR3nt: TGTGCCAGCAGCCGGCAGGGGAACACTGAAGCTTTCTTT
CDR3aa: CASSRQGNTEAFF

abundance: -
d_gene: -
j_gene: TRBJ1-6
v_gene: TRBV19
CDR3nt: TGTGCCAGTACCCCGTCCCAGAATAATTCACCCCTCCACTTT
CDR3aa: CASTPSQNNSPLHF

abundance: -
d_gene: TRBD1
j_gene: TRBJ1-6
v_gene: TRBV6-5
CDR3nt: TGTGCCAGCAGTACAAGGACAGGTCCCGATTCACCCCTCCACTTT
CDR3aa: CASSTRTGPDSPLHF

abundance: once
d_gene: -
j_gene: TRBJ2-7
v_gene: TRBV4-2
CDR3nt: TGTGCCAGCAGCCAAGATCGGGTACAGGGTCAATACGAGCAGTACTTC
CDR3aa: CASSQDRVQGQYEQYF

abundance: -
d_gene: TRBD1
j_gene: TRBJ2-7
v_gene: TRBV7-8
CDR3nt: TGTGCCAGCAGCTTACGACAGGGGGCAAACGAGCAGTACTTC
CDR3aa: CASSLRQGANEQYF

abundance: -
d_gene: -
j_gene: TRBJ2-3
v_gene: TRBV5-6
CDR3nt: TGTGCCAGCAGTGTCGGGGTTACGCAGTATTTT
CDR3aa: CASSVGVTQYF

abundance: -
d_gene: TRBD1
j_gene: TRBJ1-6
v_gene: TRBV19
CDR3nt: TGTGCCAGTAGCCAGAACAGGGGAACTAATTCACCCCTCCACTTT
CDR3aa: CASSQNRGTNSPLHF

abundance: -
d_gene: -
j_gene: TRBJ2-1
v_gene: TRBV18
CDR3nt: TGTGCCAGCTCACGGCCGGGCGGGGCCAAAACCAATGAGCAGTTCTTC
CDR3aa: CASSRPGGAKTNEQFF

abundance: -
d_gene: -
j_gene: TRBJ1-6
v_gene: TRBV7-2
CDR3nt: TGTGCCAGCAGTTTGACGGGTAGCTCCTATAATTCACCCCTCCACTTT
CDR3aa: CASSLTGSSYNSPLHF

abundance: -
d_gene: TRBD2
j_gene: TRBJ2-1
v_gene: TRBV4-2
CDR3nt: TGTGCCAGCAGCCAAGATGGACTAGCGGGAGGCCCCTACAATGAGCAGTTCTTC
CDR3aa: CASSQDGLAGGPYNEQFF